This is a list of T cell receptor beta chains from one sample in a study of cytomegalovirus exposure and HLA in healthy donors. The table came from immunoSEQ multiplex PCR; TCRdb's copy has only in-frame clones and leaves some out. The sample has 150,000 to 200,000 clones; 85% are singletons. Material for sequencing was PBMCs. The receptor set was obtained from a man younger than 30 in good health and CMV-seropositive. CDR3s leave out the opening cysteine and the closing phenylalanine or tryptophan.

j_call v_call cdr3_aa
TRBJ1-4 TRBV5-5 ASSLGQGGEKLF
TRBJ2-2 TRBV11-2 ASSSGTGELF
TRBJ2-5 TRBV29-1 SVDWAGLAKETQY
TRBJ1-1 TRBV13 ASSSATARMNTEAF
TRBJ2-7 TRBV14 ASSQARTGMYEQY
TRBJ1-4 TRBV13 ASSRSSVATNEKLF
TRBJ2-7 TRBV25-1 ASTGRAYEQY
TRBJ2-7 TRBV19 ASSPGLANEQY
TRBJ2-2 TRBV4-1 ASSQDPSRDYRTGELF
TRBJ2-2 TRBV14 ASSQDLTGVNTGELF
TRBJ1-4 TRBV28 ASSLPTGELF
TRBJ2-5 TRBV5-6 ASRVRLETQY
TRBJ1-5 TRBV27 ASSSYTGRGQPQH
TRBJ1-3 TRBV18 ASSLDRAGNTIY
TRBJ2-1 TRBV4-1 ASSPQPLAARGNEQF
TRBJ1-1 TRBV18 ASSPGRANTEAF
TRBJ2-2 TRBV30 AWSVTPLTGELF
TRBJ2-1 TRBV18 ASSHGNRGPEQF
TRBJ2-7 TRBV28 AASSPSGISYEQY
TRBJ1-2 TRBV4-1 ASSQVGTGDYGGYT
TRBJ1-1 TRBV6-6 ASESNTEAF
TRBJ2-1 TRBV28 ASSLPYAGSYNEQF
TRBJ1-4 TRBV7-3 ASSLSGSDSAEKLF
TRBJ2-7 TRBV28 ASSSGGAPDEQY
TRBJ1-4 TRBV5-6 ASSRYRGEATNEKLF
TRBJ1-2 TRBV28 ASITQGASGYT
TRBJ1-1 TRBV6-1 ASSGKSGGAEAF
TRBJ1-4 TRBV11-3 ASSLASGEKLF
TRBJ1-1 TRBV28 ASSLSLSGSGTEAF